The rows below give T cell receptor beta chains drawn from one sample of a study of Ad26.COV2.S vaccination and SARS-CoV-2 variants. The repertoire was sequenced with immunoSEQ multiplex PCR; TCRdb's copy has only in-frame clones and lacks some. The sample lists about 330,000 clones; about 90% were seen once. The specimen was peripheral blood, collected in a trial of Ad26.COV2.S vaccine versus placebo. The receptors shown here come from a person aged 18-60 years who received the Ad26.COV2.S COVID-19 vaccine or a placebo. The CDR3 runs from the conserved cysteine through the conserved F or W. The D gene is left open where the match is weak. Expanded clones are given a class, and other clones once, few, many or no size at all.

NA	NA	TRBV7-2	TRBJ2-1	CASSSGLHNEQFF	TGTGCCAGCAGCTCGGGACTCCACAATGAGCAGTTCTTC
NA	NA	TRBV2	TRBJ2-3	CASSEIGTPTDTQYF	TGTGCCAGCAGTGAAATAGGGACGCCCACAGATACGCAGTATTTT
few	TRBD1	TRBV19	TRBJ1-6	CASSQQTGVNSPLHF	TGTGCCAGTAGTCAACAGACAGGGGTCAATTCACCCCTCCACTTT
NA	TRBD1	TRBV6-5	TRBJ1-4	CASTEQGSFNEKLFF	TGTGCCAGCACCGAACAGGGGTCTTTTAATGAAAAACTGTTTTTT
NA	NA	TRBV18	TRBJ1-2	CASSPRVVEGLGYTF	TGTGCCAGCTCACCACGAGTAGTCGAGGGTTTAGGCTACACCTTC
NA	NA	TRBV27	TRBJ2-5	CASSLIRSGTNQETQYF	TGTGCCAGCAGTTTAATCCGGAGTGGGACGAACCAAGAGACCCAGTACTTC
NA	TRBD2	TRBV15	TRBJ2-3	CATSLGLSGGDTQYF	TGTGCCACCAGCCTCGGACTCTCCGGGGGGGATACGCAGTATTTT
NA	NA	TRBV29-1	TRBJ1-1	CSGGSTDRLEAFF	TGCAGCGGCGGCTCGACAGACCGTCTAGAAGCTTTCTTT
NA	NA	TRBV6-5	TRBJ2-3	CASRSGQRYTDTQYF	TGTGCCAGCAGATCAGGACAGAGATACACAGATACGCAGTATTTT
NA	NA	TRBV18	TRBJ1-2	CASSPQSWADYGYTF	TGTGCCAGCTCACCACAGAGTTGGGCTGACTATGGCTACACCTTC
NA	NA	TRBV7-3	TRBJ2-1	CASSPTLLTRIDNEQFF	TGTGCCAGCAGCCCAACACTATTAACTAGGATAGACAATGAGCAGTTCTTC
NA	NA	TRBV12-3/TRBV12-4	TRBJ2-3	CASMTISFDTQYF	TGTGCCAGCATGACGATTAGCTTCGATACGCAGTATTTT
once	TRBD2	TRBV7-9	TRBJ2-3	CASSLRTDEERESTDTQYF	TGTGCCAGCAGCTTACGGACCGATGAAGAGCGGGAGAGCACAGATACGCAGTATTTT
NA	NA	TRBV5-8	TRBJ1-2	CASSLGGIGYTF	TGTGCCAGCAGCTTGGGGGGGATCGGCTACACCTTC